These 32 T cell receptor beta chains originate from one sample sequenced in a study of chemoradiotherapy in HPV16-positive cancers (dated by TCRdb to about 2022). Receptor amplification or capture employed the immunoSEQ multiplex PCR assay. TCRdb re-hosts the immuneACCESS table, in-frame sequences only. Its copies lack some clones; in the studies checked, an unresolved V gene accounts for under half of them, and the cause for the rest is not known. Present in this sample are about 16,000 clones, about three quarters of which were seen just once. The top ten constitute approximately 8% of the sample. Sequences were derived from tumor tissue, sampled from a patient who underwent chemoradiotherapy. The receptors here all came from a human donor with HPV-associated anogenital cancer.

This chain uses TRBV27 with TRBJ2-3, with 8 bases lining up with TRBD2. CDR3 length: 16 amino acids. Germline V lookup: CDR1 MNHEY, CDR2 SMNVEV (reference sequence). Trimming took 2 bases from V and 5 from J; bases not matched to a gene: 9. CDR3 coding DNA: TGTGCCAGCAGTTTAAGTCGGGGGGGCCGTGTAGATACGCAGTATTTT. Protein: CASSLSRGGRVDTQYF.

This chain connects TRBV5-8 to TRBJ1-5; tentative D call: TRBD1 (5 bases). Deletions cut 7 bases from V and 7 bases from J, with 15 bases between. The germline V gene has CDR1 SGHTS and CDR2 YDEGEE. CDR3 length: 13 residues. The CDR3 protein is CASGGGMGQPQHF. In DNA form, the CDR3 reads TGTGCCAGCGGCGGGGGGATGGGCCAGCCCCAGCATTTT.

The chain carries TRBV4-1 and TRBJ1-5; D is unclear. The V end lost 2 bases, the J end lost 1 base, and 12 bases lay between the germline ends. The CDR3 covers 16 residues. Germline CDR1 is MGHRA and CDR2 is YSYEKL. This CDR3 is CASSQQQLGSNQPQHF. The CDR3 DNA reads as TGCGCCAGCAGCCAACAACAACTGGGAAGCAATCAGCCCCAGCATTTT.

The gene calls are TRBV28 and TRBJ2-1, with no clear D. The CDR3 length is 11 residues. The germline V gene has CDR1 MDHEN and CDR2 SYDVKM. Trimming shortened V by 4 bases and J by 4 bases, and 2 bases separated the two germline ends. The CDR3, as DNA: TGTGCCAGCAGTTCATACAATGAGCAGTTCTTC. It codes for CASSSYNEQFF. The full variable domain, its missing parts supplied by reference TRBV28 and TRBJ2-1, is DVKVTQSSRYLVKRTGEKVFLECVQDMDHENMFWYRQDPGLGLRLIYFSYDVKMKEKGDIPEGYSVSREKKERFSLILESASTNQTSMYLCASSSYNEQFFGPGTRLTVL.

The chain employs TRBV11-3 and TRBJ1-6, with TRBD1 identical over 7 bases. This CDR3 contains 17 residues. The V gene's germline CDR1 is SGHNT and CDR2 YENEEA. V dropped 5 bases and J dropped 0; count of bases not matched to a gene: 7. DNA for the CDR3: TGTGCCAGCAGCCCGGGACAGAGCTTCTCCTATAATTCACCCCTCCACTTT. Translated, it gives CASSPGQSFSYNSPLHF.

The J gene is TRBJ2-5, the V gene TRBV2; 15 bases fit TRBD2. From germline, CDR1 is SNHLY and CDR2 FYNNEI. With V trimmed by 4 bases and J by 5 bases, 2 bases remained unmatched. The CDR3 is made up of 15 amino acids. The CDR3 here is CASSGTSGGEETQYF. The CDR3 DNA follows: TGTGCCAGCAGTGGGACTAGCGGGGGGGAGGAGACCCAGTACTTC.

The V and J genes are TRBV6-1 and TRBJ2-7; D possibly corresponds to TRBD1 (5 bases). The V end was cut by 6 bases, the J end by 0 bases, with 15 bases between. The length of the CDR3 is 15 residues. Germline assignment: CDR1 MNHNS and CDR2 SASEGT. CDR3 nucleotide sequence: TGTGCCAGCAGAATTACACAGGTAAGCTCCTACGAGCAGTACTTC. The encoded protein is CASRITQVSSYEQYF.

This clone ranks as medium-sized (0.01 to 0.1%). V usage is TRBV7-9 and J usage is TRBJ1-2, with D tentatively TRBD1 (5 bases). This CDR3 is built from 14 residues. Trimming took 2 bases from V and 2 from J, leaving 9 bases between them. Germline lookup yields CDR1 SEHNR and CDR2 FQNEAQ (reference sequence). The CDR3 region is CASSLLAGNYGYTF. In DNA form, the CDR3 reads TGTGCCAGCAGCTTATTGGCAGGGAACTATGGCTACACCTTC.

V and J are TRBV7-3 and TRBJ2-5; tentatively, D is TRBD1 or TRBD2 (6 bases each). The CDR3 length is 15 residues. CDR1 and CDR2 (germline): SGHTA, FQGTGA. V shed 5 bases and J shed 4 bases, with 17 bases lying between them. The CDR3 protein is CASSAVGGLGETQYF. CDR3 nucleotides: TGTGCCAGCAGCGCCGTGGGGGGCTTGGGAGAGACCCAGTACTTC.

This clone appeared a few times. J is TRBJ2-5 and V is TRBV29-1; TRBD2 matches at 7 bases. Germline trimming cut 2 bases from V and 2 bases from J; bases unmatched to any gene: 8. Germline assignment: CDR1 SQVTM and CDR2 ANQGSEA. CDR3 length: 15 amino acids. The chain's CDR3 is CSVELAAGRQETQYF. In nucleotides, the CDR3 is TGCAGCGTTGAATTAGCAGCGGGGCGACAAGAGACCCAGTACTTC.

V and J are TRBV11-3 and TRBJ2-1; D remains unclear. Trimming removed 2 bases from V and 0 bases from J, with 8 bases in between. Germline assignment: CDR1 SGHNT and CDR2 YENEEA. The CDR3 consists of 15 residues. The CDR3 DNA reads TGTGCCAGCAGCTTATGGCCCGGCTCCTACAATGAGCAGTTCTTC. It encodes CASSLWPGSYNEQFF.

This chain links TRBV6-5 with TRBJ1-6; tentative D call: TRBD1 (5 bases). The CDR3 runs 16 residues. V was shortened by 2 bases and J by 7 bases, with 15 bases between the two germline ends. Germline loops: CDR1 MNHEY, CDR2 SVGAGI. The CDR3 DNA sequence: TGTGCCAGCAGTTACGAATGGCAGGGAAGGAATTCACCCCTCCACTTT. Its protein is CASSYEWQGRNSPLHF.

The V call is TRBV10-1, the J call TRBJ1-5; a weak D match, TRBD1 (6 bases). V was trimmed by 0 bases and J by 0 bases, leaving 21 bases between them. CDR1 and CDR2 (germline): WNHNN, SYGVQD (reference sequence). The CDR3 has 20 residues. The CDR3 bases are TGCGCCAGCAGTGAGTCACCGCGACAGGCCCGAGGGGCTAGCAATCAGCCCCAGCATTTT. Residues: CASSESPRQARGASNQPQHF.

The rearrangement joins TRBV5-1 to TRBJ1-3, with D unclear. Trimming left V 4 bases short and J 0 bases short, with 5 bases between. This CDR3 has 13 residues. Germline assignment: CDR1 SGHRS and CDR2 YFSETQ. The DNA for the CDR3 is TGCGCCAGCAGCGAAAGCTCTGGAAACACCATATATTTT. Translation: CASSESSGNTIYF.

This chain connects TRBV6-5 to TRBJ1-1; D might be TRBD1 (5 bases). The CDR3 has 11 amino acids. Germline V lookup: CDR1 MNHEY, CDR2 SVGAGI. V shed 2 bases and J shed 9 bases, with 7 bases lying between them. CDR3 residues: CASSYRGQAFF. The CDR3 nucleotides are TGTGCCAGCAGTTACAGGGGACAAGCTTTCTTT.

This clone was counted once. This chain links TRBV18 with TRBJ2-5, with D unclear. CDR3 length: 15 residues. Trimming removed 3 bases at V and 6 bases at J, with 17 bases between. Per the germline V gene, CDR1 is KGHSH and CDR2 is LQKENI. The CDR3 sequence: CASSPLSFGEKTQYF. CDR3 in DNA: TGTGCCAGCTCACCGCTCAGTTTTGGGGAAAAGACCCAGTACTTC.

The CDR3 loop is CASSPTTFTSTDTQYF. The CDR3 nucleotides are TGTGCCAGCTCACCAACCACATTTACTAGCACAGATACGCAGTATTTT. The chain links TRBV18 to TRBJ2-3; D gene uncertain. The CDR3 is 16 residues long. Trimming removed 2 bases from V and 0 bases from J, with 12 bases in between. Germline CDR1 KGHSH, CDR2 LQKENI. The whole variable domain, remainder taken from reference TRBV18 and TRBJ2-3, is NAGVMQNPRHLVRRRGQEARLRCSPMKGHSHVYWYRQLPEEGLKFMVYLQKENIIDESGMPKERFSAEFPKEGPSILRIQQVVRGDSAAYFCASSPTTFTSTDTQYFGPGTRLTVL.

The chain has TRBV29-1 and TRBJ2-7, with 8 bases lining up with TRBD2. Looked up from germline, CDR1 is SQVTM and CDR2 is ANQGSEA. This CDR3 is built from 12 residues. Trimming removed 5 bases from V and 6 bases from J; junction bases left unmatched: 6. The CDR3 coding sequence is TGCAGCGTTCAGGGCGGGAGGCTCGAGCAGTACTTC. Its protein product is CSVQGGRLEQYF.

The rearrangement uses TRBV5-4 and TRBJ2-7; D might be TRBD1 (6 bases). Germline lookup yields CDR1 SGHNT and CDR2 YYREEE (reference sequence). The CDR3 is 12 amino acids. The germline V and J ends were trimmed by 4 bases and 3 bases, with 8 bases remaining between them. The CDR3 region has the DNA TGTGCCAGCAGCCCGACAGGCTACGAGCAGTACTTC. Encoded protein: CASSPTGYEQYF.

The chain couples TRBV2 to TRBJ2-7; 12 bases agree with TRBD2. CDR3 length: 14 residues. Germline values: CDR1 SNHLY, CDR2 FYNNEI. The V gene end was trimmed by 6 bases and the J gene end by 7 bases; junction bases not matched to a gene: 7. This CDR3 reads CASRDLAGGPEQYF. CDR3 DNA: TGTGCCAGCAGGGACCTAGCGGGAGGGCCTGAGCAGTACTTC.

The chain joins TRBV6-5 to TRBJ1-6; TRBD1 matches 7 bases. The germline CDR1 and CDR2 sequences are MNHEY and SVGAGI. V was clipped by 8 bases and J by 9 bases; unmatched bases: 16. There are 16 residues in the CDR3. CDR3 nucleotides: TGTGCCAGCTGTTGGGACAGCGGGAAGATGCGTTCACCCCTCCACTTT. Its translation: CASCWDSGKMRSPLHF.

The chain carries TRBV5-4 and TRBJ1-5; D unresolved. Per germline, CDR1 SGHNT and CDR2 YYREEE (reference sequence). This CDR3 has 13 residues. The V gene lost 1 base and the J gene lost 5 bases, with 7 bases spanning the gap. As DNA, the CDR3 is TGTGCCAGCAGCTTGCGCCCCGATCAGCCCCAGCATTTT. It codes for CASSLRPDQPQHF.

The V and J genes are TRBV5-1 and TRBJ2-4, with D maybe TRBD2 (5 bases). V gave up 0 bases and J gave up 0 bases, with 13 bases separating them. Germline V gives CDR1 SGHRS, CDR2 YFSETQ. The CDR3 is 17 residues long. This CDR3 reads CASSLGGLAVAKNIQYF. The CDR3 region has the DNA TGCGCCAGCAGCTTGGGAGGGTTGGCGGTAGCCAAAAACATTCAGTACTTC. Based on the CDR3 plus reference TRBV5-1 and TRBJ2-4, the full variable domain is KAGVTQTPRYLIKTRGQQVTLSCSPISGHRSVSWYQQTPGQGLQFLFEYFSETQRNKGNFPGRFSGRQFSNSRSEMNVSTLELGDSALYLCASSLGGLAVAKNIQYFGAGTRLSVL.

The CDR3 reads CASRTVRVNQPQHF. DNA of the CDR3: TGTGCCAGCAGGACCGTTCGGGTGAATCAGCCCCAGCATTTT. V usage is TRBV28 and J usage is TRBJ1-5; no firm D call. Trimming left V 6 bases short and J 4 bases short, with 13 bases between. Germline V gene lookup returns CDR1 MDHEN and CDR2 SYDVKM. CDR3 length: 14 amino acids.

This clone was counted a single time. The chain combines TRBV19 with TRBJ2-1; TRBD1 aligns across 9 bases. CDR3 length: 14 residues. With V trimmed by 8 bases and J by 7 bases, 9 bases remained unmatched. Germline V gene sequence: CDR1 LNHDA, CDR2 SQIVND (reference sequence). CDR3 loop: CASARDRVLNEQFF. CDR3 nucleotide sequence: TGTGCCAGTGCGAGGGACAGGGTTTTAAATGAGCAGTTCTTC.

The chain joins TRBV29-1 to TRBJ2-5; 7 bases map to TRBD1. With the DNA end fitting TRBJ2-7 better, the J assignment may be wrong. The length of the CDR3 is 12 residues. Per the germline V gene, CDR1 is SQVTM and CDR2 is ANQGSEA. The DNA for the CDR3 is TGCAGCGCCAGACAGGGATCCTACGAGCAGTACTTC. Protein sequence: CSARQGSYEQYF.

The chain links TRBV7-8 to TRBJ2-5; D remains ambiguous. Per the germline V gene, CDR1 is SGHVS and CDR2 is FQNEAQ. This CDR3 spans 13 amino acids. Trimming removed 6 bases from V and 1 base from J, with 9 bases in between. The CDR3 is CASRGRVQETQYF. CDR3 nucleotides: TGTGCCAGCAGGGGCAGAGTCCAAGAGACCCAGTACTTC.

The genes are TRBV5-1 and TRBJ2-7; D ambiguous. Trimming cost V 4 bases and J 5 bases, with 13 bases left between them. The CDR3 length is 13 residues. Germline CDR1 and CDR2: SGHRS and YFSETQ. The CDR3 sequence: CASSLSPSNEQYF. The CDR3, as DNA: TGCGCCAGCAGCCTGTCCCCTTCGAACGAGCAGTACTTC.

The rearrangement uses TRBV6-5 and TRBJ2-5, with D perhaps assigned TRBD1 or TRBD2 (5 bases each). Germline assignment: CDR1 MNHEY and CDR2 SVGAGI. Trimming shortened V by 0 bases and J by 5 bases, and 7 bases separated the two germline ends. This CDR3 comprises 13 residues. CDR3 sequence (DNA): TGTGCCAGCAGTTACTCGGGGGAGGAGACCCAGTACTTC. Protein product: CASSYSGEETQYF.

The chain links TRBV11-3 to TRBJ2-2, with 7 nucleotides matching TRBD2. The CDR3 length is 15 residues. From germline, CDR1 is SGHNT and CDR2 YENEEA. Unmatched junction bases numbered 8, after V lost 5 bases and J lost 5 bases. CDR3 region: CASSLGRRRTGELFF. CDR3 in DNA: TGTGCCAGCAGCCTCGGGAGGAGGAGAACCGGGGAGCTGTTTTTT.

The chain couples TRBV11-2 to TRBJ1-2, with unresolved D. The CDR3 length is 14 residues. The germline V gene encodes CDR1 SGHAT and CDR2 FQNNGV. The V end lost 0 bases, the J end lost 8 bases, and 13 bases lay between the germline ends. The CDR3 loop reads CASSLDGQLQGYTF. The CDR3 coding sequence is TGTGCCAGCAGCTTAGATGGGCAGCTCCAGGGCTACACCTTC. The variable domain in full, with the rest retrieved from reference TRBV11-2 and TRBJ1-2, is EAGVAQSPRYKIIEKRQSVAFWCNPISGHATLYWYQQILGQGPKLLIQFQNNGVVDDSQLPKDRFSAERLKGVDSTLKIQPAKLEDSAVYLCASSLDGQLQGYTFGSGTRLTVV.

The chain recombines TRBV30 with TRBJ2-3; D gene ambiguous. The V end lost 0 bases, the J end lost 4 bases, and 8 bases lay between the germline ends. CDR1 is GTSNPN and CDR2 is SVGIG in the germline V gene (reference sequence). The CDR3 contains 13 residues. The CDR3 is CAWSVRNADTQYF. CDR3 DNA sequence: TGTGCCTGGAGTGTACGAAACGCAGATACGCAGTATTTT.